The source of this T cell receptor (beta chain) is a study of blood T cell repertoires in COVID-19 (dated by TCRdb to between 2020 and 2021). Study-wide context: The collaborator samples originated in the United States, Italy and Spain and spanned the acute and convalescent phases of COVID-19. The material from the prospective study consisted of cDNA or gDNA derived from T cells, B-cell-depleted T cells, or PBMCs. The dataset comprised deeply sampled blood TCRbeta repertoires from subjects exposed to, actively infected with, or recovered from COVID-19. The repertoires were made available in a free public database intended to serve as a resource for research on the immune response to SARS-CoV-2. The samples were drawn from the first 160 participants of the ongoing ImmuneRACE study and from under 1,500 subjects provided by 6 global collaborators. Nearly every sample came with metadata listing a de-identified subject ID, COVID-19 status, age in years and sex. Where available, HLA class I and class II types were taken from metadata supplied by the sample provider and were not determined by assay-based typing.

Broader findings and caveats from the paper: The amount of clinical and demographic metadata varied by source and participant and was provided uncurated.

This clone was seen more than once but under ten times. Its binding antigen is unknown. No quality values exist for individual bases; no much larger clone is one base distant. This same CDR3 is encoded by further DNA sequences in the sample. From a lookup of the germline V gene, CDR1 and CDR2 are MNHEY and SVGAGI. From cysteine to phenylalanine, the CDR3 is 14 amino acids long. The kept DNA is CDR3 alone, 42 bases in frame from the first base. Here V drops 4 bases and J drops 2 bases, and the junction holds 4 bases not matched to any gene. TCRbeta CDR3 regions were amplified from genomic DNA by means of the immunoSEQ Assay, a bias-controlled multiplex PCR. As for how the authors treated the data: The number of nucleated cells in each sample was estimated from the amplification of reference gene primers within the assay. Sequence reads were collapsed and filtered to measure the absolute abundance of every unique TCRbeta CDR3 rearrangement. For each sample, productive Simpson clonality was calculated by taking the square root of Simpson's diversity index across productive rearrangements. TCRdb holds this immuneACCESS table with in-frame rearrangements only. Some clones are missing; in checked studies, unresolved V genes explain under half, and the rest has no known cause. V and J calls and clone size come straight from that table; D and trimming were deduced from the DNA. Recorded for this sample are some 390,000 clones; 75% to 90% of them occurred a single time. The top ten hold 1% to 1.3% of the sample.

Participants in the prospective study were aged roughly 18 to 100 years, lived in some 24 United States geographic areas, and enrolled through a virtual design. Cohort assignment in the prospective study relied on participant-reported clinical history from a screening survey and a study questionnaire. For ImmuneRACE Cohort 3, a participant was defined as recovered based on two consecutive negative NP/OP PCR tests, clearance by a healthcare professional, or resolution of symptoms. Mobile phlebotomists in the prospective study collected whole blood, serum and a nasopharyngeal or oropharyngeal swab from every participant. Over a roughly 2-month period, participants in the prospective study had the option of providing additional blood draws and questionnaires. Blood samples from the prospective study were shipped frozen or at room temperature prior to DNA extraction.

Sequencing used PBMCs or T cells enriched from blood (not recorded which). The clonotype was recovered from a man aged 30-40 years who had recovered from COVID-19. The chain is assembled from TRBV6-5 and TRBJ1-1, and TRBD1 aligns with 7 junction nucleotides. CDR3 loop: CASSLGQTNTEAFF. The DNA sequence follows: TGTGCCAGCAGTTTGGGACAGACAAACACTGAAGCTTTCTTT.